This paragraph reports one T cell receptor beta chain. This clonotype was seen only a few times. Its specific antigen is unknown. No base-level quality is on record; no much larger clone is a single base apart. These data are taken from a study of blood T cells in healthy people across ages (dated by TCRdb to about 2015). Regarding the complete study: In model experiments, template switching captured about one uniquely barcoded TCR beta cDNA molecule for every two T cells. For two donors (one aged 18 to 30 and one aged 80 or older), the study analyzed two additional independent replicas of 1 million unique cDNA reads from the same blood draw. To track age-related changes in TCR beta repertoire diversity, the study relied on deep sequencing normalized with unique cDNA molecular identifiers. Donors were grouped into four age groups: young (average roughly 17 years), middle-aged (39), aged (approximately 67) and long-lived (about 89). To avoid experimental bias, donors of different ages were randomly spread across the sequencing lanes.

Systemically healthy Caucasian individuals from Russia, around 39 in total and aged about 6 to 100 years, were included as donors. Each donor gave about 9.8 milliliters of peripheral blood, drawn into EDTA-treated Vacutainer tubes. Ficoll-Paque density-gradient centrifugation was used to isolate PBMCs, with at least 6 million per sample. Trizol reagent was used to extract total RNA from the PBMCs, yielding at least 5 micrograms per sample. For every donor, an aliquot of PBMCs went through flow cytometry to measure the percentages of naive CD45RAhigh/CD27high T cells. The study at large found these results: Donor CMV infection status was unknown, potentially confounding age-related changes in expanded clonotypes. Compared with the aged group, more naive CD4+ T cells, fewer expanded clones and increased TCR diversity were shown by the long-lived group, suggesting age selection. Observed TCR beta diversity correlated strongly with the percentage of naive T cells measured by flow cytometry. Total diversity estimates from one million sequenced T cells were considered lower bounds and underestimates. Because profiling used bulk unsorted PBMCs, naive and antigen-experienced compartments could not be compared conclusively. Observed TCR beta diversity per million T cells fell roughly linearly with age, and a significant reduction was already apparent by age about 36.

Library method: 5' RACE. Sequencing was performed on an Illumina HiSeq 2500. A second PCR of about 7 to 12 cycles was performed with a sample-barcoded 5' primer and a J-beta primer mix. A template-switch 5' adaptor carrying 12 random nucleotides introduced a unique molecular identifier onto each TCR beta cDNA molecule. Each sample yielded at least 3 million CDR3-containing paired-end reads. All of the RNA was converted into first-strand cDNA using the Mint cDNA synthesis kit, with a TRBC-specific oligonucleotide serving as the primer. Following uracil-DNA glycosylase treatment, all cDNA underwent a first 18-cycle PCR with the universal primers M1SS and BC2_uni_R. Per the original workflow: For normalization, 1 million high-quality reads, each with a distinct molecular identifier, were randomly selected from each sample. Reads sharing molecular identifiers were discarded rather than binned into consensus sequences. CDR3 identification, clonotype clustering and error correction used MiTCR with a Q25 quality threshold and the strictest error-elimination algorithm. Lower-bound total TCR beta diversity was estimated with a nonparametric unseen species model using Euler transformation. TCRdb passed the public sequencing reads through fastp at Q25 and MiXCR, retaining productive beta sequences. When rows share a CDR3 protein, they turn into one entry using the most common DNA and genes. TCRdb's processing, not the authors' own work, is the source of the V and J calls. In this sample the table shows 450,000 to 700,000 distinct CDR3 sequences, 27% of which occur a single time. Of the sample, approximately 17% is held by the ten largest clones.

For CDR1 and CDR2, the germline V gene lists SGHRS and YFSETQ. The CDR3 runs 14 residues from the cysteine to the phenylalanine. Left in the record is the CDR3 DNA by itself, 42 bases read in frame from the first base. Ends trimmed: V by 3 bases, J by 5 bases; bases unmatched to a gene: 4. This sequence uses TRBV5-1 and TRBJ2-5; 10 of the junction bases match TRBD1. The TCR was taken from a woman between 65 and 79 years old in good health. Sequencing used blood. The CDR3 region reads CASSWGQGTETQYF. The nucleotide sequence reads TGCGCCAGCAGCTGGGGACAGGGGACGGAGACCCAGTACTTC. The full variable domain, completed from the reference TRBV5-1 and TRBJ2-5 proteins outside the CDR3, reads KAGVTQTPRYLIKTRGQQVTLSCSPISGHRSVSWYQQTPGQGLQFLFEYFSETQRNKGNFPGRFSGRQFSNSRSEMNVSTLELGDSALYLCASSWGQGTETQYFGPGTRLLVL.